This T cell receptor beta chain appears in the sequencing data of a study of cytomegalovirus exposure and HLA in healthy donors. Germline V gene sequence: CDR1 MNHEY, CDR2 SVGAGI. V lost 6 bases and J lost 4; bases outside the gene matches: 7. This CDR3 has 14 residues. Researchers ran the PCR with 60 Vbeta and 13 Jbeta primers. Here immunoSEQ multiplex PCR was the method, and the copy in TCRdb shows in-frame clones only, minus some. Of about 180,000 clones listed, around 85% were seen once; the top ten hold 1%. The material sequenced was PBMCs. This clonotype originated in a boy younger than 10 in good health and CMV-seronegative. This rearrangement joins TRBV6-5 to TRBJ1-1; TRBD1 matches at 8 bases. DNA of the CDR3: TGTGCCAGCAGCCTTACAGGGGGAAGCACTGAAGCTTTCTTT. It is translated as CASSLTGGSTEAFF.